This T cell receptor (beta chain) was sequenced in a study of shared clonotypes between healthy human individuals (dated by TCRdb to 2019 to 2021). About the investigation overall: The cohort included a few men and two women between 18 and 49 years of age. To increase sequencing depth and limit assay-specific biases, different laboratories used diverse techniques to prepare libraries and sequence TCR repertoires. For each donor, three plates each were used for CD4 naive and CD4 memory, two plates were used for CD8 naive, and one plate was used for CD8 memory. Blood TCR repertoires of roughly 5 healthy adults were deeply sequenced to estimate repertoire size and the extent of clonotype sharing between individuals. Per donor, leukapheresis produced somewhere between about 0.94 and 9.5 billion PBMCs.

Using the deep immunoSEQ assay, TCR CDR3 regions were amplified from genomic DNA by multiplex PCR. Extracted genomic DNA from each cell subset was spread evenly across all wells of several immunoSEQ 96-well plates, with each plate serving as a replicate. For sorted subsets, each replicate PCR was loaded with about 0.2 ug genomic DNA, equivalent to some 27,000 T cell genomes. Purified libraries were measured with a Qubit 3.0 fluorometer, size-checked on a Bioanalyzer 2100, and measured again with the KAPA Library Quantification kit. A separate single-read 150-cycle Illumina NextSeq 550 flow cell was used to sequence each immunoSEQ 96-well plate. For the original study's pipeline: Because only junctional sequences without quality scores were contained in the immunoSEQ output, filtering matching that applied to full-length reads could not be performed. Sequences were annotated with PyIR, a Python wrapper for IgBLAST v1.9, and V/J genes and CDR3 were assigned using IMGT germline references. Reads were filtered out if the reads had weak V/J assignments (E-value above 1e-6), no CDR3, stop codons, out-of-frame junctions, or ambiguous translated residues. A V3J clonotype was defined by an identical inferred V gene, J gene, and CDR3 amino acid sequence. To compute the percentage overlap between repertoires, the number of shared unique clonotypes was divided by the size of the smaller repertoire. Three approaches were used to assess repertoire richness: RTK rarefaction, the Chao1 estimator, and Recon v2.1 estimates of unobserved clonotypes. Generation probabilities for all TCRbeta clonotypes obtained by the gDNA method from a few donors were computed using OLGA. As stored in TCRdb, this immuneACCESS dataset retains in-frame rearrangements with V and J assigned. A fraction of the clones does not appear; measured against another copy, unresolved V genes explain less than half of the discrepancy, and the remainder lacks a known reason. The D gene and trimming were derived from the DNA, and the V and J assignments and clone size from that table. The sample data list 170,000 or so clones, and roughly 70% of these were observed just once. The top ten clones comprise more than 9% of the sample.

This clone was observed a single time. Which antigen it targets is not known. No base quality values were provided; no much bigger clone lies one nucleotide off. Compared with germline, V lacks 3 bases and J lacks 9 bases; bases without a gene match: 10. The CDR3 runs 15 residues from the cysteine to the phenylalanine. Only the CDR3 part of the read is kept: 45 bases, read in frame from the first base. Via the germline V gene, CDR1 is SGHAT and CDR2 FQNNGV. What the work shows at the level of the full study, not this receptor alone: The genetic and exposure-history diversity represented was limited by the small number of donors. Sampling was restricted to blood, and TCR repertoires in tissues likely differ from the TCR repertoires found in blood. Naive subsets generally had larger estimated clonotype richness than memory subsets did. Incomplete sequencing was indicated by rarefaction of sorted-subset datasets, despite the large sequencing depth. Clonotypes shared by all four sorted-subset donors showed higher generation probabilities than non-shared clonotypes. Pairwise subsampling indicated that sequencing depth was expected to affect the degree of clonotype sharing among donors. Across four donors, roughly 5% of naive CD4, approximately 3.6% of naive CD8, approximately 2.5% of memory CD4, and around 0.4% of memory CD8 clonotypes were shared.

Healthy HIV-negative adults with no recently reported acute infections or vaccinations were included as donors. Every donor was a Caucasian adult living in Nashville, Tennessee, USA. CD4+ T cells were enriched by magnetic negative selection; naive cells were then positively selected on CD45RA, and the negative fraction formed the memory subset. Blood was obtained by leukapheresis, after which PBMCs were separated by Ficoll-Histopaque density gradient centrifugation and cryopreserved in liquid nitrogen vapor phase. Purity and quantity of every magnetically sorted T cell population were checked by analytical flow cytometry. From each sorted fraction, genomic DNA was isolated and quantified by UV absorbance on a Nanodrop 2000c.

The TCR comes from a man in his thirties or forties in good health. Recombination joined TRBV11-2 with TRBJ2-1; the junction holds 8 bases that match TRBD2. Sequenced material: memory CD4+ T cells sorted from blood. The sample's cell subset or site label, in plain terms: CD45RA-negative fraction. In nucleotide form, the sequence is TGTGCCAGCAGCTTCAGAGCGGGAGTTTCGGCTGAGCAGTTCTTC. This translates into CASSFRAGVSAEQFF.